These 26 T cell receptor beta chains originate from one sample sequenced in a study of T cell responses to AZD1222 COVID-19 vaccine. The assay was immunoSEQ multiplex PCR, and TCRdb's table has in-frame clones only and misses some. This table holds some 150,000 clones, 85% to 95% found once. The input for sequencing was peripheral blood, taken 28 days after the second AZD1222 dose. The receptor set was obtained from an adult who received the AZD1222 COVID-19 vaccine.

V is TRBV24-1 and J is TRBJ1-2; 7 nucleotides line up with TRBD1. The germline V gene encodes CDR1 KGHDR and CDR2 SFDVKD. V was pared by 5 bases and J by 6 bases, with 11 bases of the junction left unmatched. CDR3 length equals 15 residues. The CDR3 reads CATSVPTGNGDGYTF. The CDR3 DNA is TGTGCCACCAGTGTCCCGACAGGGAATGGCGATGGCTACACCTTC.

The chain joins TRBV18 to TRBJ2-7, with 10 bases fitting TRBD1. The ends lost 3 bases at V and 4 bases at J; junction bases unmatched: 9. This CDR3 is 16 amino acids long. Looked up from germline, CDR1 is KGHSH and CDR2 is LQKENI. CDR3 DNA: TGTGCCAGCTCACCCACCTCGGGACAGGGGAGGTACGAGCAGTACTTC. Translated: CASSPTSGQGRYEQYF.

The chain combines TRBV3-1 (or the pseudogene TRBV3-2) with TRBJ1-2; 8 bases are shared with TRBD1. The CDR3 has 14 residues. V shed 7 bases and J 0 bases; nucleotides not matched to a gene: 4. Looked up from germline, CDR1 is LGHDT and CDR2 is YNNKEL (reference sequence). This CDR3 is CASNYRGTNYGYTF. As DNA, the CDR3 is TGTGCCAGCAACTACAGGGGGACTAACTATGGCTACACCTTC.

The genes are TRBV3-1 (or the pseudogene TRBV3-2) and TRBJ2-5; D gene unclear. V shed 2 bases and J shed 7 bases, with 8 bases lying between them. The CDR3 contains 12 residues. Germline CDR1 is LGHDT and CDR2 is YNNKEL (reference sequence). CDR3 DNA sequence: TGTGCCAGCAGCCAAAGCCCGGGGACCCAGTACTTC. The encoded protein is CASSQSPGTQYF.

V gene TRBV3-1 (or the pseudogene TRBV3-2) combines with J gene TRBJ2-7; D tentatively fits TRBD1 or TRBD2 (5 bases each). V was shortened by 2 bases and J by 4 bases, with 12 bases between the two germline ends. The CDR3 has 14 residues. Germline V CDR1 and CDR2: LGHDT, YNNKEL (reference sequence). The CDR3 loop reads CASSQKWGSYEQYF. CDR3 bases: TGTGCCAGCAGCCAAAAGTGGGGGTCTTACGAGCAGTACTTC.

This chain links TRBV7-9 with TRBJ2-7; D unclear. Between the trimmed V and J ends, which lost 3 bases and 2 bases, there was a span of 8 bases. Germline V gene sequence: CDR1 SEHNR, CDR2 FQNEAQ (reference sequence). This CDR3 has 13 amino acids. This chain's CDR3 is CASSLGSTYEQYF. Here the CDR3 DNA reads TGTGCCAGCAGCTTGGGCAGCACCTACGAGCAGTACTTC.

The CDR3 DNA sequence: TGTGCCGGAAGGGGCAGCGGGGGCTATGGCTACACCTTC. Residues: CAGRGSGGYGYTF. The chain carries TRBV30 and TRBJ1-2; D might be TRBD1 (5 bases). There are 13 residues in the CDR3. V lost 8 bases and J 4 bases, leaving 17 bases between the germline ends. Germline CDR1 and CDR2: GTSNPN and SVGIG (reference sequence).

The CDR3 sequence is CASSSHTGTGGTEAFF. The CDR3 nucleotides are TGCGCCAGCAGCTCACATACCGGGACAGGGGGCACTGAAGCTTTCTTT. The chain carries TRBV5-1 and TRBJ1-1; 11 positions agree with TRBD1. Germline V lookup: CDR1 SGHRS, CDR2 YFSETQ. The J segment lost 4 bases and the V segment lost 3 bases, leaving 8 bases of the junction unmatched. The CDR3 is made up of 16 amino acids. The full variable domain, completed using reference TRBV5-1 and TRBJ1-1, is KAGVTQTPRYLIKTRGQQVTLSCSPISGHRSVSWYQQTPGQGLQFLFEYFSETQRNKGNFPGRFSGRQFSNSRSEMNVSTLELGDSALYLCASSSHTGTGGTEAFFGQGTRLTVV.

V is TRBV5-1 and J is TRBJ2-4; 12 nucleotides align to TRBD2. Germline V gene data show CDR1 as SGHRS and CDR2 as YFSETQ. The CDR3 extends over 17 amino acids. Germline trimming cut 3 bases from V and 0 bases from J; bases unmatched to any gene: 4. CDR3 protein: CASSSTSGGIAKNIQYF. DNA for the CDR3: TGCGCCAGCAGCTCGACTAGCGGGGGAATAGCCAAAAACATTCAGTACTTC.

This chain uses TRBV5-6 with TRBJ1-5; the D is unclear. The CDR3 is 12 amino acids. CDR1 SGHDT and CDR2 YYEEEE come from the germline V gene. Trimming pared 1 base from V and 3 bases from J, leaving 2 bases between. The CDR3 sequence is CASSLLNQPQHF. The DNA of the CDR3 is TGTGCCAGCAGCTTGCTCAATCAGCCCCAGCATTTT.

This chain links TRBV5-1 with TRBJ2-1; 14 bases match TRBD2. The CDR3 covers 17 residues. CDR1 and CDR2 (germline): SGHRS, YFSETQ. Trimming at V came to 0 bases and at J to 14 bases, leaving 13 bases not matched to a gene. DNA for the CDR3: TGCGCCAGCAGCTTGGGGGGACTAGCGGGAGTAGTCAGTCTAGAGTTCTTC. It encodes CASSLGGLAGVVSLEFF.

The V and J genes are TRBV28 and TRBJ1-6; possibly TRBD1 for D (6 bases). This CDR3 comprises 16 residues. V gave up 3 bases and J gave up 10 bases, with 19 bases separating them. Germline lookup yields CDR1 MDHEN and CDR2 SYDVKM. The CDR3 protein is CASSFLMTGVRSPLHF. CDR3 coding DNA: TGTGCCAGCAGTTTCCTTATGACAGGCGTTAGGTCACCCCTCCACTTT.

V gene TRBV7-9 combines with J gene TRBJ1-1; a weak D match, TRBD1 (6 bases). Per the germline V gene, CDR1 is SEHNR and CDR2 is FQNEAQ (reference sequence). V dropped 1 base and J dropped 8 bases, with 14 bases sitting between them. This CDR3 spans 14 amino acids. Written as DNA, the CDR3 is TGTGCCAGCAGCTTAGTATCCGGGGGCAAAGAAGCTTTCTTT. Residues: CASSLVSGGKEAFF.

CDR3 nucleotides: TGTGCCAGCAGCTTAATATACCCCAACACTGAAGCTTTCTTT. Protein product: CASSLIYPNTEAFF. This chain joins TRBV7-2 and TRBJ1-1; D remains unclear. Per the germline V gene, CDR1 is SGHTA and CDR2 is FQGNSA. CDR3 length: 14 amino acids. V shed 2 bases and J shed 2 bases, with 9 bases lying between them.

V and J are TRBV3-1 (or the pseudogene TRBV3-2) and TRBJ1-1, with D possibly matching TRBD1 (5 bases). V was cut by 3 bases and J by 1 base, with 15 bases left in between. The CDR3 length is 16 residues. Germline-derived CDR1 and CDR2 are LGHDT and YNNKEL (reference sequence). CDR3 DNA: TGTGCCAGCAGCCATCCGAGATGGGGGTCGAACACTGAAGCTTTCTTT. It codes for CASSHPRWGSNTEAFF.

The chain recombines TRBV3-1 (or the pseudogene TRBV3-2) with TRBJ2-3; TRBD2 matches at 14 bases. This CDR3 comprises 15 residues. V shed 5 bases, J shed 3 bases, and the junction held 1 base outside the gene matches. Per the germline V gene, CDR1 is LGHDT and CDR2 is YNNKEL (reference sequence). The CDR3 nucleotides read TGTGCCAGCAGCGGGACTAGCGGGAGAACAGATACGCAGTATTTT. It specifies CASSGTSGRTDTQYF.

The rearrangement joins TRBV6-5 to TRBJ1-3; the D is unclear. The CDR3 length is 15 residues. Germline assignment: CDR1 MNHEY and CDR2 SVGAGI. V gave up 5 bases and J gave up 0 bases, with 11 bases separating them. The CDR3 DNA reads as TGTGCCAGCAGTCCGGGTTTTACCTCTGGAAACACCATATATTTT. Its protein product is CASSPGFTSGNTIYF.

The V call is TRBV28, the J call TRBJ2-1; either TRBD1 or TRBD2 may supply D (5 bases each). V dropped 5 bases and J dropped 9 bases, with 23 bases sitting between them. The germline V gene encodes CDR1 MDHEN and CDR2 SYDVKM. CDR3 length equals 16 residues. CDR3 nucleotide sequence: TGTGCCAGCAGTCTGACGGGACGATCGATGATGGTTGAGCAGTTCTTC. Translating gives CASSLTGRSMMVEQFF.

The chain joins TRBV27 to TRBJ1-1; maybe TRBD1 (5 bases). The germline V gene has CDR1 MNHEY and CDR2 SMNVEV (reference sequence). Trimming removed 8 bases from V and 11 bases from J, with 15 bases in between. The CDR3 has 11 residues. CDR3 sequence reads: CASAGAGRAFF. CDR3 nucleotide sequence: TGTGCCAGCGCCGGGGCGGGTAGGGCTTTCTTT.

This clone was seen just once. The CDR3 sequence: CAWSVNQGTSPLHF. For the CDR3, the DNA is TGTGCCTGGAGTGTAAACCAGGGGACGTCACCCCTCCACTTT. The rearrangement links TRBV30 to TRBJ1-6; perhaps TRBD1 as D (6 bases). Germline assignment: CDR1 GTSNPN and CDR2 SVGIG (reference sequence). The V and J ends lost 0 bases and 10 bases respectively, with 13 bases between them. The CDR3 length is 14 residues.

The J gene is TRBJ1-1, the V gene TRBV2; TRBD1 is a possible D gene (5 bases). This CDR3 comprises 12 residues. V was trimmed by 7 bases and J by 5 bases, leaving 11 bases between them. The germline CDR1 and CDR2 sequences are SNHLY and FYNNEI. CDR3 coding DNA: TGTGCCAGCAAGGCGGGGCCGACTGAAGCTTTCTTT. Translating gives CASKAGPTEAFF.

The chain carries TRBV2 and TRBJ2-7; the D gene is possibly TRBD1 (5 bases). CDR1 SNHLY and CDR2 FYNNEI come from the germline V gene. This CDR3 has 13 residues. Trimming removed 4 bases at V and 2 bases at J, with 9 bases between. CDR3 amino acids: CASSVDRTYEQYF. CDR3 coding DNA: TGTGCCAGCAGTGTTGACAGAACCTACGAGCAGTACTTC.

The rearrangement uses TRBV19 and TRBJ1-4, with D possibly matching TRBD1 (6 bases). There are 15 residues in the CDR3. Germline CDR1 LNHDA, CDR2 SQIVND (reference sequence). Trimming took 5 bases from V and 6 from J, leaving 16 bases between them. CDR3 sequence: CASSFTDRNHEKLFF. The CDR3 nucleotides read TGTGCCAGTAGTTTTACAGACAGGAACCATGAAAAACTGTTTTTT.

The V gene is TRBV3-1 (or the pseudogene TRBV3-2), the J gene TRBJ1-2; tentative D call: TRBD1 (6 bases). This CDR3 spans 14 amino acids. The ends were cut back, 0 bases at V and 7 bases at J, with 12 bases in the middle. Germline loops: CDR1 LGHDT, CDR2 YNNKEL (reference sequence). The CDR3 protein is CASSQDPGARGYTF. CDR3 in DNA: TGTGCCAGCAGCCAAGATCCGGGGGCGCGTGGCTACACCTTC.

The chain uses TRBV7-8 and TRBJ2-7; 12 bases fit TRBD2. J lost 3 bases, V lost 5 bases, and 5 bases had no gene match. This CDR3 spans 15 amino acids. Germline assignment: CDR1 SGHVS and CDR2 FQNEAQ. For the CDR3, the DNA is TGTGCCAGCAGCCCGAGGACTAGCGGGGACTACGAGCAGTACTTC. As protein: CASSPRTSGDYEQYF.

This CDR3 reads CASSQGILRGTSNTEAFF. The DNA of the CDR3 is TGCGCCAGCAGCCAAGGGATTCTCAGGGGGACTTCGAACACTGAAGCTTTCTTT. J is TRBJ1-1 and V is TRBV4-1, with 7 bases that match TRBD1. Germline V lookup: CDR1 MGHRA, CDR2 YSYEKL. The ends lost 1 base at V and 1 base at J; junction bases unmatched: 12. The CDR3 loop spans 18 amino acids.